Presented here are 18 T cell receptor beta chains from one specimen sequenced in a study of a mutant IDH1 vaccine in newly diagnosed glioma. The time point was: week 47, end of study. Each vaccine dose was 300 ug of mutant IDH1 20-mer peptide, with topical imiquimod. The method was immunoSEQ multiplex PCR; TCRdb's version includes in-frame clones alone and lacks a portion of them. The profile shows 77,000 or so clones, 80% to 90% of them singletons. Their target antigens are unknown. This sample comprised PBMCs, obtained from a glioma patient whose treatment included an IDH1 peptide vaccine. These TCRs come from a middle-aged man with glioma.

This clone has only a few counts. J is TRBJ1-5 and V is TRBV6-5; D gene uncertain. V was cut by 4 bases and J by 6 bases, with 16 bases left in between. The CDR3 runs to 15 residues. Germline loops: CDR1 MNHEY, CDR2 SVGAGI. CDR3 amino acids: CASSSGPGFGQPQHF. As DNA, the CDR3 is TGTGCCAGCAGTTCCGGGCCAGGCTTTGGTCAGCCCCAGCATTTT.

The CDR3 is CAWRSQFSNQPQHF. The CDR3 DNA is TGTGCCTGGAGGTCTCAATTTAGCAATCAGCCCCAGCATTTT. The chain combines TRBV30 with TRBJ1-5; D remains unclear. V lost 3 bases and J 0 bases, leaving 9 bases between the germline ends. The CDR3 runs to 14 residues. Germline values: CDR1 GTSNPN, CDR2 SVGIG (reference sequence).

The chain combines TRBV10-3 with TRBJ2-7; 8 bases are shared with TRBD1. The trim removed 3 bases at V and 6 bases at J, leaving 7 bases unmatched. The CDR3 consists of 14 residues. Per the germline V gene, CDR1 is ENHRY and CDR2 is SYGVKD. The CDR3: CAISDSGGYSEQYF. The CDR3 DNA reads as TGTGCCATCAGTGATTCAGGGGGCTATAGCGAGCAGTACTTC.

The rearrangement links TRBV12-5 to TRBJ1-1; D not resolved. CDR1 is LGHNT, CDR2 FRNRAP, per germline. The CDR3 contains 13 residues. V gave up 3 bases and J gave up 6 bases, with 11 bases separating them. The CDR3 sequence is CASGFSPGPEAFF. In DNA form, the CDR3 reads TGTGCTAGTGGTTTCTCTCCCGGGCCTGAAGCTTTCTTT.

The chain carries TRBV6-5 and TRBJ1-6; no clear D gene. Trimming removed 0 bases from V and 9 bases from J, with 9 bases in between. Germline CDR1 and CDR2: MNHEY and SVGAGI. This CDR3 spans 14 amino acids. Here the CDR3 reads CASSYSVGSSPLHF. In DNA, the CDR3 is TGTGCCAGCAGTTACTCCGTGGGTTCTTCACCCCTCCACTTT.

In its sample, this clone was seen once. Within the sample, other DNA sequences also encode this same CDR3. The chain carries TRBV18 and TRBJ1-2; tentative D call: TRBD1 (6 bases). V shed 2 bases and J shed 6 bases, with 13 bases lying between them. In germline, CDR1 is KGHSH, CDR2 LQKENI. CDR3 length equals 14 residues. The CDR3 nucleotides read TGTGCCAGCTCACCAACAGGCCCAGGGGATGGCTACACCTTC. This sequence encodes CASSPTGPGDGYTF.

The chain has TRBV5-1 and TRBJ1-4; 9 bases agree with TRBD1. Germline CDR1 SGHRS, CDR2 YFSETQ. The CDR3 extends over 14 amino acids. Trimming took 4 bases from V and 8 from J; bases not matched to a gene: 6. The CDR3 DNA reads as TGCGCCAGCAGCCCCGGAGGACAGGGGGAAAAACTGTTTTTT. Translation gives CASSPGGQGEKLFF.

The J gene is TRBJ2-4, the V gene TRBV23-1; TRBD2 matches 12 bases. TRBV23-1 is an ORF; its function is uncertain. This CDR3 contains 14 residues. The CDR3 nucleotides read TGCGGGGGAGCTAGCGGGAGGGATGGCAGCATTCAGTACTTC. This sequence encodes CGGASGRDGSIQYF.

The rearrangement joins TRBV7-2 to TRBJ1-2, with D tentatively TRBD1 (5 bases). Germline values: CDR1 SGHTA, CDR2 FQGNSA. V was clipped by 0 bases and J by 8 bases, with 10 bases between them. The CDR3 length is 13 residues. The CDR3 coding sequence is TGTGCCAGCAGCTTAGCATCTGGGGACGGCTACACCTTC. It is translated as CASSLASGDGYTF. Variable domain in full (rest from reference TRBV7-2 and TRBJ1-2): GAGVSQSPSNKVTEKGKDVELRCDPISGHTALYWYRQSLGQGLEFLIYFQGNSAPDKSGLPSDRFSAERTGGSVSTLTIQRTQQEDSAVYLCASSLASGDGYTFGSGTRLTVV.

This clone has only a few counts. The chain is built from TRBV18 and TRBJ1-3, with TRBD1 matching 8 bases. The J segment lost 0 bases and the V segment lost 0 bases, leaving 7 bases of the junction unmatched. Germline V lookup: CDR1 KGHSH, CDR2 LQKENI. CDR3 size: 18 residues. This chain's CDR3 is CASSPPATGGYSGNTIYF. The CDR3 DNA reads TGTGCCAGCTCACCACCGGCTACAGGGGGATACTCTGGAAACACCATATATTTT.

The chain carries TRBV30 and TRBJ2-5, with TRBD2 identical over 9 bases. CDR1 is GTSNPN and CDR2 is SVGIG in the germline V gene (reference sequence). This CDR3 is built from 16 residues. V trimming: 1 base; J trimming: 5 bases; junction bases outside the gene matches: 11. The CDR3 DNA is TGTGCCTGGAGTGGGGGGACTAGCTATAGAGAGGAGACCCAGTACTTC. Residues: CAWSGGTSYREETQYF. The full variable domain, rest sourced from reference TRBV30 and TRBJ2-5, is SQTIHQWPATLVQPVGSPLSLECTVEGTSNPNLYWYRQAAGRGLQLLFYSVGIGQISSEVPQNLSASRPQDRQFILSSKKLLLSDSGFYLCAWSGGTSYREETQYFGPGTRLLVL.

This rearrangement joins TRBV6-5 to TRBJ1-6; tentatively, D is TRBD1 (5 bases). The germline V gene encodes CDR1 MNHEY and CDR2 SVGAGI. The germline V and J ends were trimmed by 6 bases and 4 bases, with 10 bases remaining between them. The CDR3 has 14 residues. The CDR3, as DNA: TGTGCCAGCAGCCTTCGACAGTATAATTCACCCCTCCACTTT. Amino acid sequence: CASSLRQYNSPLHF.

The chain employs TRBV7-2 and TRBJ2-7, with 8 bases fitting TRBD2. The CDR3 runs 19 residues. Germline V CDR1 and CDR2: SGHTA, FQGNSA. J lost 2 bases, V lost 1 base, and 16 bases had no gene match. CDR3 coding DNA: TGTGCCAGCAGCTTAGTAGGGTCCTTTACGGGGGGGCAGACCTACGAGCAGTACTTC. Its protein product is CASSLVGSFTGGQTYEQYF.

This sequence joins TRBV6-1 and TRBJ2-1, with 9 bases that match TRBD1. This CDR3 contains 14 residues. V was pared by 5 bases and J by 7 bases, with 6 bases of the junction left unmatched. The V gene's germline CDR1 is MNHNS and CDR2 SASEGT. CDR3 nucleotide sequence: TGTGCCAGCAGTAGAGACAGGGGGATTAATGAGCAGTTCTTC. This codes for CASSRDRGINEQFF.

This rearrangement joins TRBV7-8 to TRBJ1-5; D perhaps matches TRBD1 (6 bases). V lost 5 bases to trimming and J lost 0 bases, with 17 bases between them. Germline CDR1 SGHVS, CDR2 FQNEAQ. This CDR3 has 17 amino acids. CDR3 DNA: TGTGCCAGCAGCCCATACACGGACAGTTATAGCAATCAGCCCCAGCATTTT. It is translated as CASSPYTDSYSNQPQHF.

The chain couples TRBV19 to TRBJ2-3; 10 nucleotides line up with TRBD2. The ends lost 3 bases at V and 2 bases at J; junction bases unmatched: 5. The CDR3 covers 16 residues. Germline CDR1 is LNHDA and CDR2 is SQIVND (reference sequence). CDR3 sequence: CASSIRTSGLTDTQYF. The CDR3 coding sequence is TGTGCCAGTAGTATCCGGACTAGCGGCCTCACAGATACGCAGTATTTT. The full variable domain, with the rest looked up from reference TRBV19 and TRBJ2-3, is DGGITQSPKYLFRKEGQNVTLSCEQNLNHDAMYWYRQDPGQGLRLIYYSQIVNDFQKGDIAEGYSVSREKKESFPLTVTSAQKNPTAFYLCASSIRTSGLTDTQYFGPGTRLTVL.

This chain connects TRBV2 to TRBJ1-4; D perhaps matches TRBD1 (6 bases). The CDR3 is made up of 19 amino acids. V was pared by 2 bases and J by 0 bases, with 19 bases between. Germline V lookup: CDR1 SNHLY, CDR2 FYNNEI. CDR3 coding DNA: TGTGCCAGCAGTGAACGGTTTTTCGGCAGGGGCGCAACTAATGAAAAACTGTTTTTT. Its translation is CASSERFFGRGATNEKLFF.

The V call is TRBV11-2, the J call TRBJ1-2, with D possibly being TRBD1 (5 bases). Germline-derived CDR1 and CDR2 are SGHAT and FQNNGV. This CDR3 spans 12 amino acids. Trimming took 5 bases from V and 5 from J, leaving 9 bases between them. This CDR3 reads CASSPEGYGYTF. CDR3 coding DNA: TGTGCCAGCAGCCCCGAGGGGTATGGCTACACCTTC.